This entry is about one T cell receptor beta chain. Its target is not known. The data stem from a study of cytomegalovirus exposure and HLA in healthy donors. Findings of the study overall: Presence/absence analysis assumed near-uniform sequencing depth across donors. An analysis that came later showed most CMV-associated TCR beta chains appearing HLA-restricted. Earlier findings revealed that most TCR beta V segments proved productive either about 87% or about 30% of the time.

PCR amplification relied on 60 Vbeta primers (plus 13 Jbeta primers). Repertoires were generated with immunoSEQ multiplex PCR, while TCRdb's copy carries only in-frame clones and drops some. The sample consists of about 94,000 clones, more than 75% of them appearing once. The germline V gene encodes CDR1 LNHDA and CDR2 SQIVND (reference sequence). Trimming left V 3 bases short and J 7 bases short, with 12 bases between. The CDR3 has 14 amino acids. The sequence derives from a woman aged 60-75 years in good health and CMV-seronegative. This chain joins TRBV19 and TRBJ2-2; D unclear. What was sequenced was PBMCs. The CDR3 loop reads CASSIGGRFGELFF. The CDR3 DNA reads TGTGCCAGTAGTATCGGCGGAAGGTTCGGGGAGCTGTTTTTT.